The next 5 T cell receptor beta chains were all read from a single sample in a study of shared clonotypes between healthy human individuals. The table came from immunoSEQ multiplex PCR; TCRdb's copy has only in-frame clones and leaves some out. The sample yields fewer than 800,000 clones, about 92% seen once. CD8 cells regarded as naive lacked CD45RO, were positively chosen for CCR7, and omitted terminally differentiated effector memory CD45RA+ cells. Sequenced input: naive CD8+ T cells sorted from blood. The receptor source for this set is a young man in good health.

The gene calls are TRBV7-9 and TRBJ2-3, with 9 bases aligning to TRBD2. Germline CDR1 is SEHNR and CDR2 is FQNEAQ (reference sequence). The CDR3 spans 15 residues. Trimming took 6 bases from V and 6 from J; bases not matched to a gene: 10. The CDR3 bases are TGTGCCAGCAGTTCCGACGTAGCGGGAGCGGATACGCAGTATTTT. This gives the protein CASSSDVAGADTQYF.

With respect to this clone: The limits of the CDR3 on the DNA are not certain, so only TCRdb's listed CDR3 is given. The chain couples TRBV7-9 to TRBJ2-7; TRBD2, the table's D call, lacks a check against the DNA. Termini included, the CDR3 measures 17 amino acids. Germline CDR1 SEHNR, CDR2 FQNEAQ (reference sequence). The CDR3 sequence: CASSWVAPGTSGPEEYF.

This chain joins TRBV25-1 and TRBJ2-1; 9 nucleotides agree with TRBD2. Trimming removed 8 bases from V and 3 bases from J; junction bases left unmatched: 11. This CDR3 is 16 amino acids long. Germline CDR1 is MGHDK and CDR2 is SYGVNS. DNA for the CDR3: TGTGCCAGCCAAAATAGCGGGGGAGACCTCTACAATGAGCAGTTCTTC. Translating it yields CASQNSGGDLYNEQFF.

The chain couples TRBV5-5 to TRBJ1-1; weak D call: TRBD1 (6 bases). V lost 0 bases, J lost 0 bases, and 12 bases lay in between. The CDR3 has 16 residues. From germline, CDR1 is SGHKS and CDR2 YYEKEE (reference sequence). The CDR3 nucleotides read TGTGCCAGCAGCTTGGTAGGGGGAGGGATGAACACTGAAGCTTTCTTT. Encoded protein: CASSLVGGGMNTEAFF.

This sequence joins TRBV7-9 and TRBJ2-1, with D unresolved. The CDR3 extends over 12 amino acids. The germline CDR1 and CDR2 sequences are SEHNR and FQNEAQ (reference sequence). Trimming cost V 1 base and J 9 bases, with 7 bases left between them. In DNA, the CDR3 is TGTGCCAGCAGCTTAGGGTACGGTGAGCAGTTCTTC. It yields the protein CASSLGYGEQFF. The full variable domain, rest sourced from reference TRBV7-9 and TRBJ2-1, is DTGVSQNPRHKITKRGQNVTFRCDPISEHNRLYWYRQTLGQGPEFLTYFQNEAQLEKSRLLSDRFSAERPKGSFSTLEIQRTEQGDSAMYLCASSLGYGEQFFGPGTRLTVL.